Below, 9 T cell receptor beta chains from the same sample are listed, as sequenced in a study of cytomegalovirus exposure and HLA in healthy donors. Amplification used 60 Vbeta primers and 13 Jbeta primers. This table comes from immunoSEQ multiplex PCR, and its TCRdb copy is limited to in-frame clones, with some not included. The repertoire includes around 100,000 clones, approximately 67% of them detected once, and almost 8.5% sits in the top ten. What was sequenced was PBMCs. These receptors were obtained from a man aged 18 to 30 in good health and CMV-seropositive.

The gene calls are TRBV7-3 and TRBJ2-1, with 7 nucleotides matching TRBD2. This CDR3 is 15 amino acids long. The junction had 4 bases not matched to a gene; V was cut back by 1 base and J by 4 bases. From germline, CDR1 is SGHTA and CDR2 FQGTGA. For the CDR3, the DNA is TGTGCCAGCAGCTTAATGGCGGGGGAGTACAATGAGCAGTTCTTC. Protein product: CASSLMAGEYNEQFF. The entire variable domain, with the rest obtained from reference TRBV7-3 and TRBJ2-1, is as follows: GAGVSQTPSNKVTEKGKYVELRCDPISGHTALYWYRQSLGQGPEFLIYFQGTGAADDSGLPNDRFFAVRPEGSVSTLKIQRTERGDSAVYLCASSLMAGEYNEQFFGPGTRLTVL.

This clone was observed once. V and J are TRBV28 and TRBJ1-1; 9 bases align to TRBD1. J lost 5 bases, V lost 6 bases, and 10 bases had no gene match. The CDR3 length is 15 residues. Germline V gene data show CDR1 as MDHEN and CDR2 as SYDVKM. In DNA, the CDR3 is TGTGCCAGCAGCCCCCCCCGGACAGGGGCGACTGAAGCTTTCTTT. It yields the protein CASSPPRTGATEAFF. The whole variable domain, filled in from reference TRBV28 and TRBJ1-1, reads DVKVTQSSRYLVKRTGEKVFLECVQDMDHENMFWYRQDPGLGLRLIYFSYDVKMKEKGDIPEGYSVSREKKERFSLILESASTNQTSMYLCASSPPRTGATEAFFGQGTRLTVV.

The chain joins TRBV5-4 to TRBJ2-3; D is perhaps TRBD2 (6 bases). Germline-derived CDR1 and CDR2 are SGHNT and YYREEE (reference sequence). This CDR3 contains 14 residues. V shed 0 bases and J shed 6 bases, with 11 bases lying between them. CDR3 region: CASSLVQSGDTQYF. CDR3 sequence (DNA): TGTGCCAGCAGCTTGGTGCAGAGCGGGGATACGCAGTATTTT. The full variable domain, rest sourced from reference TRBV5-4 and TRBJ2-3, is ETGVTQSPTHLIKTRGQQVTLRCSSQSGHNTVSWYQQALGQGPQFIFQYYREEENGRGNFPPRFSGLQFPNYSSELNVNALELDDSALYLCASSLVQSGDTQYFGPGTRLTVL.

The chain uses TRBV5-6 and TRBJ2-7, with D possibly being TRBD1 (5 bases). V lost 3 bases to trimming and J lost 6 bases, with 16 bases between them. The CDR3 sequence is 14 residues long. Per germline, CDR1 SGHDT and CDR2 YYEEEE. The CDR3 DNA follows: TGTGCCAGCAGCTATTGGGGCTTCGGGTCCGAGCAGTACTTC. Amino acid sequence: CASSYWGFGSEQYF.

The V call is TRBV7-2, the J call TRBJ2-5; 9 bases fit TRBD2. The V gene's germline CDR1 is SGHTA and CDR2 FQGNSA. The CDR3 is 19 amino acids. V was clipped by 2 bases and J by 4 bases; unmatched bases: 17. CDR3 sequence: CASSLISRVSAGGGETQYF. In DNA form, the CDR3 reads TGTGCCAGCAGCTTAATCAGTAGGGTATCAGCGGGGGGAGGAGAGACCCAGTACTTC.

The chain joins TRBV7-9 to TRBJ2-1; D ambiguous. Trimming cost V 8 bases and J 4 bases, with 18 bases left between them. CDR3 length: 15 residues. The germline CDR1 and CDR2 sequences are SEHNR and FQNEAQ (reference sequence). The CDR3 DNA follows: TGTGCCAGCCCGACGAAGGCTAGTGGGTACAATGAGCAGTTCTTC. As protein: CASPTKASGYNEQFF.

V is TRBV19 and J is TRBJ1-2; perhaps TRBD1 as D (5 bases). V was clipped by 6 bases and J by 1 base, with 12 bases between them. Germline CDR1 reads LNHDA; CDR2 reads SQIVND (reference sequence). This CDR3 contains 14 residues. The CDR3 region has the DNA TGTGCCAGTAGGCAGGGCGGGATTAACTATGGCTACACCTTC. Its protein is CASRQGGINYGYTF.

This chain joins TRBV10-2 and TRBJ2-5; D remains ambiguous. Per the germline V gene, CDR1 is WSHSY and CDR2 is SAAADI. CDR3 size: 14 residues. The germline V and J ends were trimmed by 3 bases and 5 bases, with 13 bases remaining between them. In nucleotides, the CDR3 is TGCGCCAGCAGTGATGGGCAGTCCCCGGAGACCCAGTACTTC. Protein: CASSDGQSPETQYF.

The chain joins TRBV6-5 to TRBJ1-6; perhaps TRBD1 as D (6 bases). CDR1 is MNHEY, CDR2 SVGAGI, per germline. This CDR3 contains 16 residues. V was clipped by 0 bases and J by 15 bases, with 21 bases between them. The chain's CDR3 is CASSYSDSPMDSVLHF. The DNA for the CDR3 is TGTGCCAGCAGTTACTCGGACAGCCCCATGGATTCAGTCCTCCACTTT.